These T cell receptor beta chains were read from a single sample in a study of shared clonotypes between healthy human individuals. Clones were sequenced by immunoSEQ multiplex PCR, and TCRdb holds only the in-frame ones, with some missing. Of more than 2 million clones in the sample, approximately 94% were seen once. Sequencing was performed on naive CD8+ T cells sorted from blood. Receptors were obtained from a man in his late teens or twenties in good health. CDR3s include the opening cysteine and the closing phenylalanine or tryptophan. Expanded clones get a size class; other rows say once, few or many, or leave the size out.

clone size	V gene	J gene	CDR3 protein
.	TRBV7-6	TRBJ1-1	CASSPTASGPGAFF
.	TRBV7-8	TRBJ1-2	CASSLAEGQPYGYTF
.	TRBV28	TRBJ2-3	CAGGRGDTQYF
.	TRBV5-3	TRBJ1-5	CARSSGWISNQPQHF
.	TRBV29-1	TRBJ2-7	CSVIQGLIYEQYF
.	TRBV11-2	TRBJ2-1	CASSLIRNEQFF
.	TRBV10-3	TRBJ1-6	CAIRPSQGSSYNSPLHF
.	TRBV4-2	TRBJ2-7	CASSLKRGEGEQYF
.	TRBV7-9	TRBJ2-1	CASSLALAGGYEQFF
once	TRBV27	TRBJ2-7	CASSRPGQGKYEQYF
.	TRBV4-3	TRBJ2-7	CASSQDGGYEQYF
.	TRBV6-6	TRBJ1-1	CASTINRDLTEAFF
.	TRBV11-2	TRBJ2-1	CASSLNEQFF
.	TRBV21-1	TRBJ1-1	CASSKRRGTDNTEAFF
.	TRBV10-3	TRBJ2-7	CAIYTALGTYEQYF
.	TRBV12-5	TRBJ1-1	CASGLVEGIRDTEAFF
.	TRBV28	TRBJ2-7	CASSLPLTGDEGYEQYF
.	TRBV5-4	TRBJ2-7	CASSDSGSSPYEQYF
.	TRBV28	TRBJ2-5	CASSPRPGTRGTQETQYF
.	TRBV13	TRBJ2-7	CASSNGGTNEQYF
.	TRBV5-6	TRBJ2-7	CASSPELAGLHEQYF
.	TRBV4-1	TRBJ1-1	CASSQEPGNTEAFF
.	TRBV15	TRBJ2-7	CATSPHTGNSYEQYF
.	TRBV10-3	TRBJ2-7	CAISDEYEQYF
.	TRBV6-6	TRBJ2-5	CASSYTQPQETQYF
once	TRBV27	TRBJ2-1	CASSLAQVYNEQFF
once	TRBV27	TRBJ2-2	CASGTVNTGELFF
.	TRBV9	TRBJ2-7	CASSAGNEQYF
.	TRBV6-5	TRBJ1-2	CASSYSGRVGGYTF
.	TRBV15	TRBJ1-5	CATSRVPVENQPQHF
.	TRBV19	TRBJ2-7	CASSTFIGNEQYF
.	TRBV11-2	TRBJ2-3	CASSLVNPMADTQYF
.	TRBV10-1	TRBJ2-5	CASSEGGWETQYF
.	TRBV5-1	TRBJ1-6	CASSFFAEGYSPLHF
few	TRBV5-1	TRBJ2-7	CASGVDAYEQYF
.	TRBV4-3	TRBJ2-3	CASSQGASGRVTDTQYF
.	TRBV6-6	TRBJ1-1	CASSYSDRAFF
.	TRBV9	TRBJ1-2	CASSEWAGTAYGYTF
.	TRBV6-1	TRBJ1-3	CASSETGPGYTIYF
.	TRBV18	TRBJ1-1	CASSPYSGVSVGNTEAFF
.	TRBV4-3	TRBJ2-3	CASSQDWAGHSTDTQYF
.	TRBV27	TRBJ2-1	CASSSPGLAGNEQFF
.	TRBV19	TRBJ1-6	CASSMILSPLHF
.	TRBV5-4	TRBJ2-6	CASSFGANVLTF
.	TRBV29-1	TRBJ2-1	CSVGTGYNEQFF
.	TRBV2	TRBJ2-7	CASSPGDSYEQYF
.	TRBV7-9	TRBJ1-2	CASSSGVPADYGYTF
.	TRBV2	TRBJ1-2	CASSEAGLNYGYTF
.	TRBV5-1	TRBJ1-5	CASSAGQGVQPQHF
.	TRBV11-2	TRBJ2-7	CASSRGPNYEQYF
.	TRBV19	TRBJ2-7	CASSIGDSAYEQYF
.	TRBV6-5	TRBJ2-7	CASSYAGEGSYEQYF
.	TRBV28	TRBJ2-7	CASSFWVSSYEQYF
.	TRBV6-5	TRBJ1-6	CASSYNTGGSPLHF
.	TRBV9	TRBJ1-2	CASSVGDGANYGYTF